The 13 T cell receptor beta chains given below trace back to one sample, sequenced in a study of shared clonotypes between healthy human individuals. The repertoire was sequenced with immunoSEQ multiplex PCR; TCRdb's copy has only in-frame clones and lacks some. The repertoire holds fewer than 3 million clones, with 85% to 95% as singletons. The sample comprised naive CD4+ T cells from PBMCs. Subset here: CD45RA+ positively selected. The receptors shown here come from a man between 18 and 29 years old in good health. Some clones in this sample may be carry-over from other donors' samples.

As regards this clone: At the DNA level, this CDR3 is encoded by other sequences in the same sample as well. CDR3 nucleotide sequence: TGCGCCAGCAGCTTACGGACAGGGGGCACAGATACGCAGTATTTT. Protein: CASSLRTGGTDTQYF. V gene TRBV5-1 combines with J gene TRBJ2-3; 9 bases fit TRBD1. Germline values: CDR1 SGHRS, CDR2 YFSETQ. This CDR3 comprises 15 residues. Trimming cost V 2 bases and J 1 base; bases outside gene matches: 2.

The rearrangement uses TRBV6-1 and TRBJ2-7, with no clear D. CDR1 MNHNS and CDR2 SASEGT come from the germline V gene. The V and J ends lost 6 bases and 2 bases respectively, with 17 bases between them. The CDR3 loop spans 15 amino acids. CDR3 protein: CASRAMGTVAYEQYF. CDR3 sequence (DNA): TGTGCCAGCAGAGCAATGGGAACGGTGGCCTACGAGCAGTACTTC.

The CDR3 region has the DNA TGTGCCAGCAGCGTATATGCGGGAGGGAACACCGGGGAGCTGTTTTTT. Its translation is CASSVYAGGNTGELFF. The gene calls are TRBV9 and TRBJ2-2; 8 bases map to TRBD2. Germline V gene data show CDR1 as SGDLS and CDR2 as YYNGEE. This CDR3 has 16 residues. V was pared by 1 base and J by 1 base, with 3 bases of the junction left unmatched.

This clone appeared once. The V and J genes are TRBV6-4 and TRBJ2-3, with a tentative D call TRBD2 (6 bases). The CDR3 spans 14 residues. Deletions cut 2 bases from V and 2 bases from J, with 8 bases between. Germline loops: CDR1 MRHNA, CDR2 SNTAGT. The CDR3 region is CASSDGGFTDTQYF. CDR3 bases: TGTGCCAGCAGTGACGGAGGGTTCACAGATACGCAGTATTTT.

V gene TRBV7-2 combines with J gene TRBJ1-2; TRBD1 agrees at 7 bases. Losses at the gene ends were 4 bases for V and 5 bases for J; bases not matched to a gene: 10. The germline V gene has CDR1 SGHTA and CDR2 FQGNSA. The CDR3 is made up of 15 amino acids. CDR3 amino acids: CASSSAGTEYYGYTF. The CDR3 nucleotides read TGTGCCAGCAGCTCAGCCGGGACAGAATATTATGGCTACACCTTC.

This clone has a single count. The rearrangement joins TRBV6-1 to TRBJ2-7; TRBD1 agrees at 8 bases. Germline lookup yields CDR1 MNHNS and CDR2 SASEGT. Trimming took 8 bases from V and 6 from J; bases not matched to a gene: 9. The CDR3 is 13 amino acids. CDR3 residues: CASDRTGWTEQYF. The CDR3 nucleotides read TGTGCCAGCGATAGGACAGGGTGGACCGAGCAGTACTTC.

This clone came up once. The CDR3 spells CASSSTTGIETQYF. CDR3 coding DNA: TGTGCCAGCAGTTCAACGACAGGGATAGAGACCCAGTACTTC. V gene TRBV6-6 combines with J gene TRBJ2-5; 7 bases line up with TRBD1. The V and J ends lost 4 bases and 4 bases, in that order; junction bases with no gene match: 6. The CDR3 has 14 residues. Germline values: CDR1 MNHNY, CDR2 SVGAGI (reference sequence).

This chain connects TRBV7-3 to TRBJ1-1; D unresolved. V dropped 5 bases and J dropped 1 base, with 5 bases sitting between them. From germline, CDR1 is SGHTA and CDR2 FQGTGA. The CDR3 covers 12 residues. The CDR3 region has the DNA TGTGCCAGCAGCCAAAGGAACACTGAAGCTTTCTTT. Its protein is CASSQRNTEAFF.

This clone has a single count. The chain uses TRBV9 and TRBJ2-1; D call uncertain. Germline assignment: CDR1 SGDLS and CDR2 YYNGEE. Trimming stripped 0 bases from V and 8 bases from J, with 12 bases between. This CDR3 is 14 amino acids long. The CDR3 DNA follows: TGTGCCAGCAGCGTAGGCGTCCCGGTCGATGAGCAGTTCTTC. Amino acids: CASSVGVPVDEQFF.

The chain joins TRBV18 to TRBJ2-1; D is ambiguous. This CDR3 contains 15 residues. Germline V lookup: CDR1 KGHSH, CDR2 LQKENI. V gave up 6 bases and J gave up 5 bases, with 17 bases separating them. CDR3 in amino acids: CASSPTLVPNNEQFF. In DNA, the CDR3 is TGTGCCAGCTCGCCGACCCTTGTCCCAAACAATGAGCAGTTCTTC.

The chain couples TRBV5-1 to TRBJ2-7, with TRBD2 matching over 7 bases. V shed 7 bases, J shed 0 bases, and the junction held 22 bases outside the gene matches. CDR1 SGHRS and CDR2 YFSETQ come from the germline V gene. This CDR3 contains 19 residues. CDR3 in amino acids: CASGAHKVTERGSSYEQYF. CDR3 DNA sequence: TGCGCCAGCGGCGCTCATAAGGTCACTGAGCGGGGAAGCTCCTACGAGCAGTACTTC.

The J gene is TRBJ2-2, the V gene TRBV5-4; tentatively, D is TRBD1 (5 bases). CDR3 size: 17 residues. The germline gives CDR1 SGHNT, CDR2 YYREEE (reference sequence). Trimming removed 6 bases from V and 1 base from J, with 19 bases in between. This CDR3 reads CASNRKGVTENTGELFF. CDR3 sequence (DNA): TGTGCCAGCAACAGGAAAGGGGTGACCGAGAACACCGGGGAGCTGTTTTTT.

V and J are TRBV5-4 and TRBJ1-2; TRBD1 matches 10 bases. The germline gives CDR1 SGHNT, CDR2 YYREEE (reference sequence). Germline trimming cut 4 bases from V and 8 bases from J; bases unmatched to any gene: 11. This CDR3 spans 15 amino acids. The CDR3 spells CASSLRQGAQVGYTF. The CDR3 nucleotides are TGTGCCAGCAGCCTGAGACAGGGGGCCCAGGTCGGCTACACCTTC. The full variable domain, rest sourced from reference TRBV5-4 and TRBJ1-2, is ETGVTQSPTHLIKTRGQQVTLRCSSQSGHNTVSWYQQALGQGPQFIFQYYREEENGRGNFPPRFSGLQFPNYSSELNVNALELDDSALYLCASSLRQGAQVGYTFGSGTRLTVV.